Below, 2 T cell receptor beta chains from the same sample are listed, as sequenced in a study of shared clonotypes between healthy human individuals (dated by TCRdb to 2018 to 2020). The receptor library was made with the immunoSEQ multiplex PCR assay. Imported from immuneACCESS, the table was reduced by TCRdb to in-frame sequences with V and J called. These copies leave out some clones; in studies compared against another copy, an unresolved V gene accounts for under half, and the cause of the remainder is not known. The sample contains more than 500,000 clones, approximately 95% of them found a single time. Clones ranked in the top ten supply about 0.068% of the sample. The sample taken for sequencing was naive CD4+ T cells sorted from blood. Per the publication, the cell subset or site label means: CD45RA+ positively selected. The source is a woman aged 30 to 39 in good health.

This chain joins TRBV5-1 and TRBJ1-2; a weak D match, TRBD1 (6 bases). Germline CDR1 and CDR2: SGHRS and YFSETQ. V was trimmed by 1 base and J by 4 bases, leaving 14 bases between them. This CDR3 has 15 residues. Here the CDR3 DNA reads TGCGCCAGCAGCTTGCTACCAGGGGAGGCCTATGGCTACACCTTC. It is translated as CASSLLPGEAYGYTF.

The gene calls are TRBV10-1 and TRBJ1-2; perhaps TRBD1 as D (5 bases). Germline V gives CDR1 WNHNN, CDR2 SYGVQD (reference sequence). Trimming pared 4 bases from V and 6 bases from J, leaving 12 bases between. The CDR3 runs to 13 residues. CDR3 residues: CASSARQGDGYTF. The CDR3, as DNA: TGCGCCAGCAGTGCTCGTCAGGGTGATGGCTACACCTTC.